The 29 T cell receptor beta chains below all came from one sample that was sequenced in a study of T cell repertoires in cytomegalovirus infection. A single record per CDR3 protein comes from TCRdb applying MiXCR to the reads. The sample yields hundreds of thousands of distinct CDR3 sequences, 24% seen once. Sequencing was done on a sample of CD8+ T cells from PBMCs. These TCRs come from a human donor in good health (CMV status not recorded). Some clones in this sample may be carry-over from other donors' samples.

The V call is TRBV19, the J call TRBJ1-5; D is undetermined. Germline V gene data show CDR1 as LNHDA and CDR2 as SQIVND (reference sequence). There are 14 residues in the CDR3. V lost 6 bases and J 4 bases, leaving 13 bases between the germline ends. For the CDR3, the DNA is TGTGCCAGTAGGGAAGTACCCTTTAATCAGCCCCAGCATTTT. It codes for CASREVPFNQPQHF.

This clonotype turned up a few times. The chain couples TRBV4-2 to TRBJ2-4; D remains ambiguous. Trimming took 0 bases from V and 4 from J, leaving 10 bases between them. The CDR3 has 15 amino acids. The germline V gene has CDR1 LGHNA and CDR2 YNFKEQ. The chain's CDR3 is CASSQDLYGKNIQYF. CDR3 in DNA: TGTGCCAGCAGCCAAGATCTATATGGGAAAAACATTCAGTACTTC.

The rearrangement uses TRBV10-2 and TRBJ1-5, with no clear D. Germline lookup yields CDR1 WSHSY and CDR2 SAAADI. The CDR3 length is 13 residues. V shed 7 bases and J shed 0 bases, with 7 bases lying between them. In DNA form, the CDR3 reads TGCGCCAGCAATGGTCATAGCAATCAGCCCCAGCATTTT. It specifies CASNGHSNQPQHF.

The chain combines TRBV2 with TRBJ1-4; D not resolved. Germline CDR1 SNHLY, CDR2 FYNNEI. The CDR3 loop spans 18 amino acids. V shed 0 bases and J shed 8 bases, with 22 bases lying between them. CDR3 protein: CASSEALLSSSIYEKLFF. As DNA, the CDR3 is TGTGCCAGCAGTGAAGCGCTTCTCTCTAGCAGTATATACGAAAAACTGTTTTTT. The entire variable domain, with the rest obtained from reference TRBV2 and TRBJ1-4, is as follows: EPEVTQTPSHQVTQMGQEVILRCVPISNHLYFYWYRQILGQKVEFLVSFYNNEISEKSEIFDDQFSVERPDGSNFTLKIRSTKLEDSAMYFCASSEALLSSSIYEKLFFGSGTQLSVL.

This clonotype was found many times. The chain links TRBV7-9 to TRBJ2-3; 8 bases fit TRBD2. The CDR3 is 16 residues long. V shed 5 bases and J 2 bases; nucleotides not matched to a gene: 9. Per the germline V gene, CDR1 is SEHNR and CDR2 is FQNEAQ (reference sequence). This chain's CDR3 is CASSGGERGNTDTQYF. As DNA, the CDR3 is TGTGCCAGCAGCGGAGGCGAGCGGGGGAACACAGATACGCAGTATTTT.

This clonotype was counted only a few times. The V gene is TRBV19, the J gene TRBJ2-3; perhaps TRBD2 as D (5 bases). The V gene lost 7 bases and the J gene lost 4 bases, with 6 bases spanning the gap. The CDR3 spans 11 residues. CDR1 and CDR2 (germline): LNHDA, SQIVND (reference sequence). The CDR3 spells CASMEADTQYF. In nucleotides, the CDR3 is TGTGCCAGTATGGAGGCAGATACGCAGTATTTT.

The chain couples TRBV10-3 to TRBJ2-3, with 12 bases that match TRBD2. This CDR3 has 17 residues. J was trimmed by 2 bases and V by 4 bases; bases with no gene match: 7. The germline gives CDR1 ENHRY, CDR2 SYGVKD. CDR3 protein: CAISAPWTSGDTDTQYF. The CDR3, as DNA: TGTGCCATCAGTGCCCCCTGGACTAGCGGGGACACAGATACGCAGTATTTT.

This clonotype showed up many times. The V gene is TRBV19, the J gene TRBJ1-2; TRBD1 agrees at 9 bases. This CDR3 comprises 13 residues. The junction had 7 bases not matched to a gene; V was cut back by 8 bases and J by 6 bases. The germline V gene encodes CDR1 LNHDA and CDR2 SQIVND (reference sequence). CDR3 residues: CASAPDRGHGYTF. The DNA of the CDR3 is TGTGCCAGTGCCCCGGACAGGGGCCATGGCTACACCTTC.

This clonotype was observed a few times. V and J are TRBV11-2 and TRBJ2-7, with D unresolved. With 1 base removed from V and 3 bases from J, the gap between germline ends came to 25 bases. The germline V gene encodes CDR1 SGHAT and CDR2 FQNNGV. The CDR3 length is 19 residues. The CDR3 reads CASSLGPLFDRPLGYEQYF. The CDR3 DNA is TGTGCCAGCAGCTTAGGTCCTCTTTTCGATCGCCCCCTGGGCTACGAGCAGTACTTC.

The chain combines TRBV12-5 with TRBJ2-7; TRBD1 matches at 7 bases. The trim removed 1 base at V and 2 bases at J, leaving 2 bases unmatched. This CDR3 has 14 residues. The V gene's germline CDR1 is LGHNT and CDR2 FRNRAP. The CDR3 nucleotides are TGTGCTAGTGGTTTGGACAGGGGTACCTACGAGCAGTACTTC. Its protein is CASGLDRGTYEQYF.

The chain combines TRBV20-1 with TRBJ2-1; no firm D call. Trimming cost V 3 bases and J 11 bases, with 11 bases left between them. Per the germline V gene, CDR1 is DFQATT and CDR2 is SNEGSKA (reference sequence). The CDR3 covers 11 residues. The CDR3 coding sequence is TGCAGTGCTAGTTCGGGCAGGAAGCAGTTCTTC. Protein: CSASSGRKQFF.

This clonotype was seen a single time. The junction shows a germline mismatch at one end, possibly a read error. V is TRBV5-4 and J is TRBJ1-1; 8 bases map to TRBD1. The CDR3 is 15 amino acids. Germline CDR1 SGHNT, CDR2 YYREEE (reference sequence). CDR3 sequence reads: CVSSPRDRQATEAFF. The DNA of the CDR3 is TGTGTCAGCAGCCCACGGGACAGGCAGGCCACTGAAGCTTTCTTT.

CDR3 DNA sequence: TGCGCCAGCAGCCAAGATCGGGGGACAGCCTTTTACAATGAGCAGTTCTTC. Its protein is CASSQDRGTAFYNEQFF. The chain has TRBV4-1 and TRBJ2-1; D may be TRBD1 (7 bases). Germline values: CDR1 MGHRA, CDR2 YSYEKL. There are 17 residues in the CDR3. V was shortened by 0 bases and J by 4 bases, with 16 bases between the two germline ends.

The J gene is TRBJ1-5, the V gene TRBV2; D ambiguous. Trimming stripped 1 base from V and 1 base from J, with 8 bases between. Germline assignment: CDR1 SNHLY and CDR2 FYNNEI. The CDR3 runs 15 residues. The CDR3 protein is CASSEGWGSNQPQHF. CDR3 sequence (DNA): TGTGCCAGCAGTGAAGGATGGGGAAGCAATCAGCCCCAGCATTTT.

There are a few counts of this clonotype. The chain has TRBV7-2 and TRBJ2-3, with D possibly being TRBD1 or TRBD2 (5 bases each). CDR1 is SGHTA and CDR2 is FQGNSA in the germline V gene. V lost 5 bases and J 2 bases, leaving 17 bases between the germline ends. This CDR3 region has 16 residues. This CDR3 is CASSGRMGVFTDTQYF. CDR3 sequence (DNA): TGTGCCAGCAGCGGTCGCATGGGGGTTTTCACAGATACGCAGTATTTT.

This clonotype was counted at least ten times. The chain links TRBV10-3 to TRBJ1-1; possible D gene TRBD1, 5 bases. This CDR3 has 16 amino acids. The germline V gene has CDR1 ENHRY and CDR2 SYGVKD. With 4 bases removed from V and 0 bases from J, the gap between germline ends came to 15 bases. The CDR3: CAISGGSGAMNTEAFF. The DNA for the CDR3 is TGTGCCATCAGTGGGGGGTCAGGAGCAATGAACACTGAAGCTTTCTTT.

The chain combines TRBV6-5 with TRBJ2-1; 9 nucleotides line up with TRBD2. This CDR3 has 15 residues. Germline V gives CDR1 MNHEY, CDR2 SVGAGI. V shed 10 bases, J shed 0 bases, and the junction held 7 bases outside the gene matches. CDR3 amino acids: CATAGGESSYNEQFF. In DNA, the CDR3 is TGTGCCACCGCGGGAGGGGAAAGCTCCTACAATGAGCAGTTCTTC.

This clonotype was observed a few times. Written as DNA, the CDR3 is TGCAGTGCTAGTAGCGGCGATACCTACGAGCAGTACGTC. This translates into CSASSGDTYEQYV. The chain combines TRBV20-1 with TRBJ2-7; D possibly corresponds to TRBD2 (6 bases). V was pared by 3 bases and J by 2 bases, with 11 bases between. In germline, CDR1 is DFQATT, CDR2 SNEGSKA (reference sequence). The CDR3 is 13 amino acids.

The sample holds many counts of this clonotype. V gene TRBV12-3 or TRBV12-4 combines with J gene TRBJ2-3; D tentatively fits TRBD1 or TRBD2 (6 bases each). This CDR3 has 15 residues. V was trimmed by 6 bases and J by 4 bases, leaving 17 bases between them. Here the CDR3 reads CASSQRGAGPDTQYF. CDR3 nucleotide sequence: TGTGCCAGCAGCCAAAGGGGGGCCGGCCCAGATACGCAGTATTTT.

The J gene is TRBJ1-1, the V gene TRBV6-2 or TRBV6-3; possibly TRBD1 for D (5 bases). Germline lookup yields CDR1 MNHEY and CDR2 SVGEGT. The CDR3 covers 13 residues. Trimming pared 10 bases from V and 3 bases from J, leaving 15 bases between. CDR3 loop: CANTGLMDTEAFF. The CDR3 DNA reads TGTGCCAACACGGGGCTCATGGACACTGAAGCTTTCTTT.

At least ten counts were recorded for this clonotype. This sequence joins TRBV7-2 and TRBJ2-7; tentative D call: TRBD1 (5 bases). V was shortened by 4 bases and J by 5 bases, with 21 bases between the two germline ends. CDR3 length: 16 amino acids. CDR1 SGHTA and CDR2 FQGNSA come from the germline V gene. This chain's CDR3 is CASSSHRTRLLDEQYV. CDR3 DNA: TGTGCCAGCAGCTCTCACAGGACCCGACTTTTGGACGAGCAGTACGTC.

There are many counts of this clonotype. This chain joins TRBV12-3 or TRBV12-4 and TRBJ1-2, with D possibly being TRBD1 (5 bases). V lost 6 bases, J lost 4 bases, and 15 bases lay in between. This CDR3 contains 14 residues. The CDR3 reads CASSLLGGGYGYTF. Written as DNA, the CDR3 is TGTGCCAGCAGCCTCCTTGGGGGGGGCTATGGCTACACCTTC.

This rearrangement joins TRBV7-9 to TRBJ1-1; 9 nucleotides agree with TRBD1. The CDR3 extends over 14 amino acids. Per the germline V gene, CDR1 is SEHNR and CDR2 is FQNEAQ (reference sequence). V trimming: 8 bases; J trimming: 5 bases; junction bases outside the gene matches: 9. The CDR3 loop reads CASVSGQGPTEAFF. The CDR3 coding sequence is TGTGCCAGCGTTTCGGGACAGGGTCCAACTGAAGCTTTCTTT.

This clonotype has at least ten counts. The CDR3 reads CSAYGLAENTGELFF. CDR3 sequence (DNA): TGCAGCGCCTACGGACTAGCGGAGAACACCGGGGAGCTGTTTTTT. The V gene is TRBV29-1, the J gene TRBJ2-2; 10 bases agree with TRBD2. The CDR3 runs 15 residues. Germline V CDR1 and CDR2: SQVTM, ANQGSEA. V dropped 7 bases and J dropped 1; count of bases not matched to a gene: 6.

This clonotype was counted many times. The rearrangement uses TRBV7-8 and TRBJ1-6; D not resolved. V lost 6 bases to trimming and J lost 0 bases, with 12 bases between them. There are 16 residues in the CDR3. Germline V gene data show CDR1 as SGHVS and CDR2 as FQNEAQ. DNA for the CDR3: TGTGCCAGCAGGTCCGACCTGAGCTCCTATAATTCACCCCTCCACTTT. Encoded protein: CASRSDLSSYNSPLHF.

This clonotype was detected many times. The chain recombines TRBV4-2 with TRBJ1-1, with D unclear. V dropped 4 bases and J dropped 5 bases, with 8 bases sitting between them. The CDR3 has 12 residues. The germline V gene encodes CDR1 LGHNA and CDR2 YNFKEQ. The CDR3 sequence: CASSLERTEAFF. The CDR3 bases are TGTGCCAGCAGCCTTGAGAGAACTGAAGCTTTCTTT.

The chain employs TRBV20-1 and TRBJ2-1, with 10 bases matching TRBD2. Germline CDR1 and CDR2: DFQATT and SNEGSKA (reference sequence). The CDR3 has 14 residues. The V gene end was trimmed by 5 bases and the J gene end by 4 bases; junction bases not matched to a gene: 5. CDR3 residues: CSAYTSGAYNEQFF. CDR3 nucleotides: TGCAGTGCTTATACTAGCGGGGCGTACAATGAGCAGTTCTTC.

This clonotype appeared a few times. This chain uses TRBV20-1 with TRBJ2-2; 7 bases agree with TRBD2. The CDR3 covers 15 residues. The V gene end was trimmed by 0 bases and the J gene end by 3 bases; junction bases not matched to a gene: 4. Germline V CDR1 and CDR2: DFQATT, SNEGSKA (reference sequence). The CDR3 region has the DNA TGCAGTGCTAGAGATCTTGGACTAGACACCGGGGAGCTGTTTTTT. Translating it yields CSARDLGLDTGELFF.

This rearrangement joins TRBV7-9 to TRBJ2-2, with D hard to call. The CDR3 has 14 amino acids. Trimming shortened V by 5 bases and J by 1 base, and 8 bases separated the two germline ends. CDR1 and CDR2 (germline): SEHNR, FQNEAQ (reference sequence). The CDR3 is CASSPDKNTGELFF. The DNA for the CDR3 is TGTGCCAGCAGCCCAGACAAGAACACCGGGGAGCTGTTTTTT.